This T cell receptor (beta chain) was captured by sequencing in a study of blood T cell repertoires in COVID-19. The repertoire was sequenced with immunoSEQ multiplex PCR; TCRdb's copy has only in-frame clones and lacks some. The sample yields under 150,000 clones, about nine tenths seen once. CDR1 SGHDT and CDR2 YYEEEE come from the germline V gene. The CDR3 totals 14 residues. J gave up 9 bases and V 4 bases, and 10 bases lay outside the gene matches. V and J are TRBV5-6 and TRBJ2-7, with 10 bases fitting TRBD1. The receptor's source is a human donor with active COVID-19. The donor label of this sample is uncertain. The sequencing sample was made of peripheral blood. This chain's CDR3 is CASSPRTGGGVQYF. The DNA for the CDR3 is TGTGCCAGCAGCCCCCGGACAGGGGGAGGGGTGCAGTACTTC.